The 18 T cell receptor beta chains in this list originate from one sample, sequenced in a study of T-cell memory formation after mild COVID-19. TCRdb redid the calling of the 5' RACE reads with MiXCR, one entry per CDR3 protein. Of more than 150,000 distinct CDR3 sequences listed, over 20% are singletons. The sequencing sample was made of PBMCs or a T cell subset sorted from them (not recorded which). These receptors all come from an adult woman who had mild COVID-19 (a few samples of this study predate the infection). Cell type and time point are not known.

A few counts support this clonotype. The CDR3 protein is CASSLQGDWWETQYF. The CDR3 DNA follows: TGTGCCAGCAGCTTGCAGGGGGATTGGTGGGAGACCCAGTACTTC. V usage is TRBV5-6 and J usage is TRBJ2-5, with 7 positions matching TRBD1. The trim removed 1 base at V and 5 bases at J, leaving 8 bases unmatched. This CDR3 spans 15 amino acids. Germline CDR1 reads SGHDT; CDR2 reads YYEEEE.

The CDR3 reads CASSPKDGLEAFF. In DNA, the CDR3 is TGCGCCAGCAGCCCGAAAGACGGGCTTGAAGCTTTCTTT. The chain has TRBV4-3 and TRBJ1-1, with D unclear. The V end was cut by 4 bases, the J end by 7 bases, with 13 bases between. This CDR3 is built from 13 residues. Germline V gives CDR1 LGHNA, CDR2 YSLEER.

This clonotype showed up just a few times. This chain connects TRBV5-1 to TRBJ1-1; D is unresolved. CDR3 length equals 15 residues. Germline CDR1 SGHRS, CDR2 YFSETQ. Trimming took 0 bases from V and 0 from J, leaving 9 bases between them. The CDR3 protein is CASSLDPNMNTEAFF. The CDR3 bases are TGCGCCAGCAGCTTGGATCCGAACATGAACACTGAAGCTTTCTTT.

This clonotype was detected only a few times. J is TRBJ2-7 and V is TRBV20-1; D remains unclear. The CDR3 length is 13 residues. Deletions cut 0 bases from V and 1 base from J, with 7 bases between. Germline lookup yields CDR1 DFQATT and CDR2 SNEGSKA (reference sequence). The CDR3 DNA follows: TGCAGTGCTAGAGATTTGGGTTCCTACGAGCAGTACTTC. This codes for CSARDLGSYEQYF.

This clonotype was seen only a few times. V usage is TRBV4-1 and J usage is TRBJ1-6; D not resolved. The V and J ends lost 0 bases and 0 bases respectively, with 3 bases between them. This CDR3 spans 15 amino acids. Germline-derived CDR1 and CDR2 are MGHRA and YSYEKL. The CDR3 region is CASSQESSYNSPLHF. CDR3 DNA: TGCGCCAGCAGCCAAGAGAGCTCCTATAATTCACCCCTCCACTTT.

This chain joins TRBV12-3 or TRBV12-4 and TRBJ1-5; 7 bases are shared with TRBD1. The J segment lost 1 base and the V segment lost 1 base, leaving 4 bases of the junction unmatched. The CDR3 sequence is 16 residues long. This chain's CDR3 is CASSLGDSESNQPQHF. The CDR3 DNA follows: TGTGCCAGCAGTTTAGGGGACAGCGAAAGCAATCAGCCCCAGCATTTT.

This sequence joins TRBV7-9 and TRBJ2-1, with TRBD1 matching over 7 bases. The CDR3 loop spans 12 amino acids. Germline V CDR1 and CDR2: SEHNR, FQNEAQ (reference sequence). The J segment lost 7 bases and the V segment lost 5 bases, leaving 2 bases of the junction unmatched. In DNA form, the CDR3 reads TGTGCCAGCAGCAAGGGACAGAATGAGCAGTTCTTC. Its translation: CASSKGQNEQFF.

The chain has TRBV9 and TRBJ2-3; 8 positions match TRBD2. This CDR3 is built from 14 residues. CDR1 and CDR2 from the germline V gene are SGDLS and YYNGEE. Trimming at V came to 7 bases and at J to 3 bases, leaving 7 bases not matched to a gene. Here the CDR3 DNA reads TGTGCCAGCGGGGGTAGCGGGGTAACAGATACGCAGTATTTT. Translated: CASGGSGVTDTQYF.

The chain is built from TRBV14 and TRBJ1-5, with D perhaps TRBD1 (5 bases). Germline V gene lookup returns CDR1 SGHDN and CDR2 FVKESK. CDR3 length: 16 amino acids. The V end was cut by 1 base, the J end by 6 bases, with 16 bases between. CDR3 bases: TGTGCCAGCAGCCAAGCTGGACAACTGAGGGGTCAGCCCCAGCATTTT. This encodes CASSQAGQLRGQPQHF.

This chain joins TRBV7-9 and TRBJ2-1; D is uncertain. This CDR3 has 11 residues. CDR1 and CDR2 from the germline V gene are SEHNR and FQNEAQ (reference sequence). The germline V and J ends were trimmed by 1 base and 10 bases, with 5 bases remaining between them. The CDR3: CASSLDGEQFF. As DNA, the CDR3 is TGTGCCAGCAGCTTAGATGGGGAGCAGTTCTTC.

In this sample, this clonotype turned up a few times. The chain couples TRBV12-3 or TRBV12-4 to TRBJ1-6; D might be TRBD1 (5 bases). Trimming removed 0 bases from V and 10 bases from J, with 10 bases in between. This CDR3 is built from 14 residues. The CDR3 reads CASSLAWGGSPLHF. Here the CDR3 DNA reads TGTGCCAGCAGTTTAGCGTGGGGGGGATCACCCCTCCACTTT.

This chain joins TRBV9 and TRBJ1-1; no reliable D call. CDR3 length: 15 amino acids. Germline V gives CDR1 SGDLS, CDR2 YYNGEE. Trimming removed 2 bases from V and 0 bases from J, with 11 bases in between. The DNA of the CDR3 is TGTGCCAGCAGCGTTGGCAGATACATGAACACTGAAGCTTTCTTT. Protein product: CASSVGRYMNTEAFF.

The chain uses TRBV7-9 and TRBJ2-2; the D gene is possibly TRBD2 (6 bases). The length of the CDR3 is 15 residues. Trimming pared 5 bases from V and 0 bases from J, leaving 10 bases between. Per germline, CDR1 SEHNR and CDR2 FQNEAQ (reference sequence). As DNA, the CDR3 is TGTGCCAGCAGCCCCAGCGGGCCGAACACCGGGGAGCTGTTTTTT. This gives the protein CASSPSGPNTGELFF.

This chain links TRBV12-3 or TRBV12-4 with TRBJ2-7, with D perhaps being TRBD1 or TRBD2 (5 bases each). This CDR3 has 16 residues. Trimming shortened V by 1 base and J by 3 bases, and 16 bases separated the two germline ends. The CDR3 DNA reads as TGTGCCAGCAGTTTAGGGCAACTTGGGGCGGGCTACGAGCAGTACTTC. It encodes CASSLGQLGAGYEQYF.

The table lists this clonotype with a few counts. The J gene is TRBJ1-3, the V gene TRBV15, with D uncertain. CDR3 length: 13 residues. V lost 5 bases and J lost 0, with 5 bases in between. Germline loops: CDR1 LNHNV, CDR2 YYDKDF (reference sequence). Written as DNA, the CDR3 is TGTGCCACCAGCGAGTCCTCTGGAAACACCATATATTTT. Translating gives CATSESSGNTIYF. The full variable domain, in which reference TRBV15 and TRBJ1-3 provide the parts outside the CDR3, is DAMVIQNPRYQVTQFGKPVTLSCSQTLNHNVMYWYQQKSSQAPKLLFHYYDKDFNNEADTPDNFQSRRPNTSFCFLDIRSPGLGDTAMYLCATSESSGNTIYFGEGSWLTVV.

The J gene is TRBJ1-2, the V gene TRBV12-3 or TRBV12-4, with D possibly being TRBD1 (5 bases). The CDR3 loop spans 13 amino acids. The V end was cut by 6 bases, the J end by 5 bases, with 13 bases between. CDR3 loop: CASSSGIGYGYTF. The DNA of the CDR3 is TGTGCCAGCAGCTCAGGGATCGGGTATGGCTACACCTTC.

The rearrangement links TRBV7-3 to TRBJ2-6; D call uncertain. Germline lookup yields CDR1 SGHTA and CDR2 FQGTGA. V was cut by 5 bases and J by 0 bases, with 11 bases left in between. CDR3 length: 16 residues. This CDR3 reads CASSPQAYSGANVLTF. The CDR3 DNA sequence: TGTGCCAGCAGCCCCCAGGCGTACTCTGGGGCCAACGTCCTGACTTTC.

The V and J genes are TRBV3-1 and TRBJ1-6; D ambiguous. The CDR3 spans 16 residues. V lost 0 bases and J 0 bases, leaving 6 bases between the germline ends. Per the germline V gene, CDR1 is LGHDT and CDR2 is YNNKEL (reference sequence). The DNA for the CDR3 is TGTGCCAGCAGCCAAGATTCGAGCTCCTATAATTCACCCCTCCACTTT. Protein: CASSQDSSSYNSPLHF.